These 13 T cell receptor beta chains share one sample of origin, sequenced in a study of CD8 T cells in Susac syndrome. When the RNA was reverse transcribed, random hexamers were used with an input of roughly 0.45 to 1 ug. TCRdb re-called the immunoSEQ multiplex PCR reads through MiXCR, storing one row per CDR3 protein. This table holds approximately 110,000 distinct CDR3 sequences, more than 80% found once. The material sequenced was CD8+ T cells from PBMCs. The receptor source for this set is a human donor with multiple sclerosis.

This chain joins TRBV9 and TRBJ2-1, with 11 bases lining up with TRBD1. After removal of 0 bases from V and 7 bases from J, the junction contained 6 bases not matched to a gene. The CDR3 covers 16 residues. The germline V gene encodes CDR1 SGDLS and CDR2 YYNGEE. CDR3 sequence: CASSVAAGTGGNEQFF. For the CDR3, the DNA is TGTGCCAGCAGCGTAGCGGCAGGGACAGGGGGTAATGAGCAGTTCTTC.

V gene TRBV6-2 or TRBV6-3 combines with J gene TRBJ2-3; a possible D gene is TRBD1 (5 bases). Trimming cost V 0 bases and J 2 bases, with 6 bases left between them. The CDR3 spans 14 residues. Germline V gene data show CDR1 as MNHEY and CDR2 as SVGEGT. In DNA, the CDR3 is TGTGCCAGCAGTTACTCGGACAACACAGATACGCAGTATTTT. This sequence encodes CASSYSDNTDTQYF.

V usage is TRBV6-2 or TRBV6-3 and J usage is TRBJ1-2; D is possibly TRBD1 (6 bases). Looked up from germline, CDR1 is MNHEY and CDR2 is SVGEGT. V shed 2 bases and J shed 8 bases, with 15 bases lying between them. This CDR3 region has 14 residues. DNA of the CDR3: TGTGCCAGCAGTTACGTTGGGGGCTTCTACGGCTACACCTTC. It specifies CASSYVGGFYGYTF.

The chain combines TRBV6-5 with TRBJ1-6; D call uncertain. Germline lookup yields CDR1 MNHEY and CDR2 SVGAGI. V shed 0 bases and J shed 7 bases, with 10 bases lying between them. This CDR3 is built from 15 residues. The CDR3 DNA reads TGTGCCAGCAGTTACTCGAACAGCGAGAATTCACCCCTCCACTTT. The encoded protein is CASSYSNSENSPLHF.

The chain employs TRBV4-2 and TRBJ2-3; D possibly uses TRBD1 or TRBD2 (5 bases each). The CDR3 sequence is 17 residues long. The germline V gene encodes CDR1 LGHNA and CDR2 YNFKEQ. V was cut by 3 bases and J by 0 bases, with 16 bases left in between. CDR3 protein: CASSHPSWGRSTDTQYF. In DNA, the CDR3 is TGTGCCAGCAGCCACCCCTCTTGGGGACGGAGCACAGATACGCAGTATTTT.

The rearrangement links TRBV7-2 to TRBJ1-1, with D maybe TRBD1 (5 bases). The CDR3 is made up of 16 amino acids. Trimming took off 3 bases at V and 1 base at J, with 15 bases between the two ends. Germline loops: CDR1 SGHTA, CDR2 FQGNSA. The CDR3 DNA sequence: TGTGCCAGCAGCTTGGGGATACAGGTTCCGAACACTGAAGCTTTCTTT. Protein sequence: CASSLGIQVPNTEAFF.

This chain links TRBV28 with TRBJ2-3, with D perhaps matching TRBD1 (5 bases). Trimming pared 4 bases from V and 4 bases from J, leaving 18 bases between. CDR1 MDHEN and CDR2 SYDVKM come from the germline V gene. The CDR3 length is 16 residues. DNA for the CDR3: TGTGCCAGCAGTTCCCTCAAGGGGCCGAACGCAGATACGCAGTATTTT. This translates into CASSSLKGPNADTQYF.

The V call is TRBV7-9, the J call TRBJ2-4; TRBD2 is a possible D gene (5 bases). Per the germline V gene, CDR1 is SEHNR and CDR2 is FQNEAQ (reference sequence). CDR3 length: 14 amino acids. Trimming removed 5 bases at V and 7 bases at J, with 15 bases between. CDR3 sequence (DNA): TGTGCCAGCAGCGCTCTTATGGAGGTGAACATTCAGTACTTC. Its translation: CASSALMEVNIQYF.

The chain joins TRBV7-8 to TRBJ1-2; 8 bases match TRBD1. This CDR3 has 13 amino acids. Germline V gene sequence: CDR1 SGHVS, CDR2 FQNEAQ. V was clipped by 0 bases and J by 8 bases; unmatched bases: 2. In DNA form, the CDR3 reads TGTGCCAGCAGCTTAGCTGACAGGGGCGGCTACACCTTC. This sequence encodes CASSLADRGGYTF.

The CDR3 sequence is CASTSLAGDLHEQYV. The CDR3, as DNA: TGTGCCAGCACCTCCTTAGCGGGAGACCTCCACGAGCAGTACGTC. V is TRBV5-6 and J is TRBJ2-7; 9 nucleotides align to TRBD2. The CDR3 totals 15 residues. CDR1 SGHDT and CDR2 YYEEEE come from the germline V gene. V dropped 6 bases and J dropped 5; count of bases not matched to a gene: 12.

The rearrangement links TRBV28 to TRBJ1-5, with TRBD1 as a possible D gene (6 bases). Trimming took 6 bases from V and 3 from J, leaving 15 bases between them. CDR3 length: 15 residues. In germline, CDR1 is MDHEN, CDR2 SYDVKM. The CDR3 here is CASSKTSGVNQPQHF. For the CDR3, the DNA is TGTGCCAGCAGCAAAACGTCAGGGGTCAATCAGCCCCAGCATTTT.

CDR3 coding DNA: TGTGCCAGCAGTCGGACTAGCGGAGTTAAAGAGACCCAGTACTTC. Protein product: CASSRTSGVKETQYF. The chain carries TRBV12-3 or TRBV12-4 and TRBJ2-5; 10 bases line up with TRBD2. Trimming took 5 bases from V and 3 from J; bases not matched to a gene: 6. This CDR3 has 15 amino acids.

The J gene is TRBJ1-1, the V gene TRBV5-4, with a tentative D call TRBD1 (5 bases). V gave up 5 bases and J gave up 3 bases, with 8 bases separating them. The CDR3 is 12 residues long. The germline V gene has CDR1 SGHNT and CDR2 YYREEE (reference sequence). CDR3 amino acids: CASRQVDTEAFF. The CDR3 nucleotides read TGTGCCAGCAGACAGGTGGACACTGAAGCTTTCTTT.